A single sample is the source of the 26 T cell receptor beta chains below, sequenced in a study of blood T cell repertoires in COVID-19. Assay used: immunoSEQ multiplex PCR; TCRdb lists only in-frame clones, some missing. The data hold more than 200,000 clones, with about 89% observed a single time. Specimen: PBMCs or T cells enriched from blood (not recorded which). These receptors all come from a woman aged 25 to 39 who had recovered from COVID-19.

The V call is TRBV19, the J call TRBJ2-2, with 7 nucleotides matching TRBD2. Per the germline V gene, CDR1 is LNHDA and CDR2 is SQIVND (reference sequence). The CDR3 sequence is 15 residues long. Unmatched junction bases numbered 8, after V lost 10 bases and J lost 0 bases. CDR3 in amino acids: CATATSGANTGELFF. The DNA of the CDR3 is TGTGCCACAGCCACCAGCGGGGCGAACACCGGGGAGCTGTTTTTT.

The gene calls are TRBV3-1 (or the pseudogene TRBV3-2) and TRBJ2-5; D unresolved. The CDR3 runs 12 residues. Germline CDR1 reads LGHDT; CDR2 reads YNNKEL (reference sequence). V lost 3 bases and J 1 base, leaving 3 bases between the germline ends. CDR3 nucleotide sequence: TGTGCCAGCAGCCATCGCCAAGAGACCCAGTACTTC. It specifies CASSHRQETQYF.

The gene calls are TRBV6-5 and TRBJ2-1, with D tentatively TRBD1 (5 bases). V was clipped by 7 bases and J by 10 bases, with 20 bases between them. Germline loops: CDR1 MNHEY, CDR2 SVGAGI. The CDR3 has 14 residues. The CDR3 loop reads CASTPPGLSGEQFF. The DNA for the CDR3 is TGTGCCAGCACCCCACCAGGGCTCTCCGGGGAGCAGTTCTTC.

The rearrangement joins TRBV4-3 to TRBJ1-5, with D perhaps TRBD1 (5 bases). The CDR3 is 18 amino acids. Germline CDR1 reads LGHNA; CDR2 reads YSLEER. V lost 4 bases to trimming and J lost 0 bases, with 19 bases between them. DNA for the CDR3: TGCGCCAGCAGCCCTCAACCGGGGGGGATCGGTAGCAATCAGCCCCAGCATTTT. This gives the protein CASSPQPGGIGSNQPQHF.

The V and J genes are TRBV5-6 and TRBJ2-7; TRBD2 aligns across 15 bases. V lost 4 bases and J lost 4; bases outside the gene matches: 6. This CDR3 region has 16 residues. In germline, CDR1 is SGHDT, CDR2 YYEEEE. The CDR3 sequence: CASSGLAGGPRYEQYF. The CDR3 nucleotides read TGTGCCAGCAGCGGACTAGCGGGAGGGCCAAGATACGAGCAGTACTTC. Based on the CDR3 plus reference TRBV5-6 and TRBJ2-7, the full variable domain is DAGVTQSPTHLIKTRGQQVTLRCSPKSGHDTVSWYQQALGQGPQFIFQYYEEEERQRGNFPDRFSGHQFPNYSSELNVNALLLGDSALYLCASSGLAGGPRYEQYFGPGTRLTVT.

The chain uses TRBV28 and TRBJ2-1, with TRBD2 matching 11 bases. The CDR3 loop spans 15 amino acids. After removal of 3 bases from V and 4 bases from J, the junction contained 2 bases not matched to a gene. Germline lookup yields CDR1 MDHEN and CDR2 SYDVKM. The CDR3 sequence is CASSLGTSGYNEQFF. The CDR3 DNA sequence: TGTGCCAGCAGTTTGGGGACTAGCGGATACAATGAGCAGTTCTTC.

The chain is built from TRBV5-1 and TRBJ2-1; TRBD1 agrees at 8 bases. The germline CDR1 and CDR2 sequences are SGHRS and YFSETQ. The V segment lost 0 bases and the J segment 6 bases; nucleotides outside the gene matches: 14. The CDR3 totals 18 residues. DNA of the CDR3: TGCGCCAGCAGCTTGGCCGATTGGGCAGGGGGCGCGGGCAATGAGCAGTTCTTC. Protein sequence: CASSLADWAGGAGNEQFF.

This clone was found once. The gene calls are TRBV14 and TRBJ1-2, with D unresolved. The CDR3 is 15 amino acids. Germline CDR1 reads SGHDN; CDR2 reads FVKESK. Trimming removed 0 bases at V and 4 bases at J, with 12 bases between. CDR3 amino acids: CASSQDLQAAYGYTF. The CDR3 DNA sequence: TGTGCCAGCAGCCAAGACCTCCAGGCAGCCTATGGCTACACCTTC.

The genes are TRBV3-1 (or the pseudogene TRBV3-2) and TRBJ2-2; D is uncertain. The CDR3 loop spans 14 amino acids. Germline assignment: CDR1 LGHDT and CDR2 YNNKEL (reference sequence). V was trimmed by 3 bases and J by 1 base, leaving 6 bases between them. In DNA, the CDR3 is TGTGCCAGCAGCCAGATGCGGAACACCGGGGAGCTGTTTTTT. This sequence encodes CASSQMRNTGELFF.

The rearrangement links TRBV12-3 or TRBV12-4 to TRBJ1-2, with unresolved D. The V and J ends lost 6 bases and 8 bases respectively, with 13 bases between them. This CDR3 region has 12 residues. The CDR3 spells CASRLGLRGYTF. CDR3 DNA sequence: TGTGCCAGCAGACTAGGGCTCAGGGGCTACACCTTC.

The chain carries TRBV7-8 and TRBJ1-2, with 9 bases fitting TRBD1. The CDR3 is made up of 14 amino acids. From germline, CDR1 is SGHVS and CDR2 FQNEAQ. Trimming cost V 2 bases and J 4 bases; bases outside gene matches: 2. CDR3: CASSLTGGGYGYTF. CDR3 coding DNA: TGTGCCAGCAGCTTAACAGGGGGCGGCTATGGCTACACCTTC.

With regard to this clone: One junction end disagrees with the germline gene, perhaps due to a read error. The chain recombines TRBV9 with TRBJ2-1; 8 nucleotides line up with TRBD2. The V gene's germline CDR1 is SGDLS and CDR2 YYNGEE. The CDR3 has 11 residues. CDR3 sequence reads: CATDDGTRRLF. The CDR3 DNA follows: TGTGCCACGGACGACGGGACTAGGAGGCTCTTC.

The chain couples TRBV27 to TRBJ1-1; the D is unclear. With 3 bases removed from V and 1 base from J, the gap between germline ends came to 12 bases. The germline V gene has CDR1 MNHEY and CDR2 SMNVEV (reference sequence). The CDR3 covers 15 residues. CDR3 bases: TGTGCCAGCAGTTTGGGCTCCTGGCGGAACACTGAAGCTTTCTTT. Amino acid sequence: CASSLGSWRNTEAFF.

The V gene is TRBV5-1, the J gene TRBJ2-3; TRBD2 matches 8 bases. J was trimmed by 3 bases and V by 9 bases; bases with no gene match: 9. Germline CDR1 is SGHRS and CDR2 is YFSETQ. This CDR3 spans 14 amino acids. The CDR3 region has the DNA TGCGCCACCTACTCGGGAGGGCCAACAGATACGCAGTATTTT. This gives the protein CATYSGGPTDTQYF.

The chain carries TRBV6-4 and TRBJ1-2, with a possible D match to TRBD1 (6 bases). Trimming removed 6 bases at V and 4 bases at J, with 6 bases between. This CDR3 comprises 11 residues. Germline assignment: CDR1 MRHNA and CDR2 SNTAGT. The CDR3 DNA is TGTGCCAGCAGACAGGGCTATGGCTACACCTTC. Protein product: CASRQGYGYTF.

This chain joins TRBV3-1 (or the pseudogene TRBV3-2) and TRBJ2-1; 7 positions agree with TRBD2. This CDR3 spans 17 amino acids. Germline V CDR1 and CDR2: LGHDT, YNNKEL (reference sequence). Germline trimming cut 0 bases from V and 3 bases from J; bases unmatched to any gene: 8. The CDR3 here is CASSQDLSSGLYNEQFF. DNA for the CDR3: TGTGCCAGCAGCCAAGATCTCTCTAGCGGACTCTACAATGAGCAGTTCTTC.

This chain uses TRBV2 with TRBJ2-2; TRBD2 aligns across 13 bases. The CDR3 totals 16 residues. The V segment lost 10 bases and the J segment 3 bases; nucleotides outside the gene matches: 8. CDR1 and CDR2 (germline): SNHLY, FYNNEI. This CDR3 is CAKGLAGDEDTGELFF. CDR3 nucleotides: TGTGCCAAAGGACTAGCGGGAGATGAGGACACCGGGGAGCTGTTTTTT.

The chain recombines TRBV28 with TRBJ2-1; D is unclear. CDR1 MDHEN and CDR2 SYDVKM come from the germline V gene. The CDR3 length is 15 residues. Trimming took 7 bases from V and 5 from J, leaving 18 bases between them. Here the CDR3 DNA reads TGTGCCAGCACGATCCCCGCCGGGTCCAACAATGAGCAGTTCTTC. Its protein is CASTIPAGSNNEQFF.

The chain is built from TRBV19 and TRBJ2-3, with 7 bases identical to TRBD2. The CDR3 is 14 amino acids. Germline V lookup: CDR1 LNHDA, CDR2 SQIVND (reference sequence). Trimming took 4 bases from V and 3 from J; bases not matched to a gene: 4. The CDR3 region is CASSSGGGTDTQYF. DNA for the CDR3: TGTGCCAGTAGTAGTGGGGGGGGGACAGATACGCAGTATTTT.

This clone was seen just once. This rearrangement joins TRBV30 to TRBJ1-6; D may be TRBD1 (5 bases). The CDR3 is made up of 14 amino acids. The ends were cut back, 7 bases at V and 5 bases at J, with 15 bases in the middle. Germline V gives CDR1 GTSNPN, CDR2 SVGIG (reference sequence). DNA of the CDR3: TGTGCCTACTATAGGGGCGCGGATAATTCACCCCTCCACTTT. Amino acid sequence: CAYYRGADNSPLHF.

The chain carries TRBV6-2 or TRBV6-3 and TRBJ1-5; 9 positions match TRBD1. Losses at the gene ends were 6 bases for V and 0 bases for J; bases not matched to a gene: 18. Per germline, CDR1 MNHEY and CDR2 SVGEGT. This CDR3 contains 20 residues. The CDR3 reads CASSHLLQGAKGHSNQPQHF. The CDR3, as DNA: TGTGCCAGCAGCCACCTATTACAGGGGGCCAAGGGGCATAGCAATCAGCCCCAGCATTTT.

The gene calls are TRBV29-1 and TRBJ1-1, with D hard to call. There are 12 residues in the CDR3. Germline V gene sequence: CDR1 SQVTM, CDR2 ANQGSEA. Trimming removed 7 bases from V and 0 bases from J, with 9 bases in between. The CDR3 DNA follows: TGCAGCGGGGGTGAGATGAACACTGAAGCTTTCTTT. Its protein is CSGGEMNTEAFF. Based on the CDR3 plus reference TRBV29-1 and TRBJ1-1, the full variable domain is SAVISQKPSRDICQRGTSLTIQCQVDSQVTMMFWYRQQPGQSLTLIATANQGSEATYESGFVIDKFPISRPNLTFSTLTVSNMSPEDSSIYLCSGGEMNTEAFFGQGTRLTVV.

The rearrangement joins TRBV19 to TRBJ1-2, with 7 positions matching TRBD1. Unmatched junction bases numbered 7, after V lost 5 bases and J lost 4 bases. CDR1 and CDR2 (germline): LNHDA, SQIVND (reference sequence). The CDR3 covers 14 residues. CDR3 sequence (DNA): TGTGCCAGTAGTGCGGGACAGCCGTCCTATGGCTACACCTTC. Translated: CASSAGQPSYGYTF. Full variable domain (rest looked up from reference TRBV19 and TRBJ1-2): DGGITQSPKYLFRKEGQNVTLSCEQNLNHDAMYWYRQDPGQGLRLIYYSQIVNDFQKGDIAEGYSVSREKKESFPLTVTSAQKNPTAFYLCASSAGQPSYGYTFGSGTRLTVV.

Notes on this clone: This sample includes further DNA sequences coding for the same CDR3. The J gene is TRBJ2-1, the V gene TRBV19, with 13 positions matching TRBD2. The CDR3 spans 16 residues. Germline V gives CDR1 LNHDA, CDR2 SQIVND (reference sequence). The V segment lost 8 bases and the J segment 0 bases; nucleotides outside the gene matches: 4. As DNA, the CDR3 is TGTGCCAGTTCCCGGACTAGCGGGAGCTCCTACAATGAGCAGTTCTTC. Amino acids: CASSRTSGSSYNEQFF.

A single count supports this clone. The CDR3, as DNA: TGTGCCACCAGCGGACTAGCGGGACCTAGGGAGACCCAGTACTTC. It encodes CATSGLAGPRETQYF. The rearrangement uses TRBV24-1 and TRBJ2-5; the match to TRBD2 covers 12 bases. This CDR3 has 15 amino acids. Germline trimming cut 7 bases from V and 5 bases from J; bases unmatched to any gene: 7. Germline values: CDR1 KGHDR, CDR2 SFDVKD.

V is TRBV27 and J is TRBJ2-7, with D tentatively TRBD1 (7 bases). The CDR3 spans 12 residues. V lost 5 bases and J lost 5, with 10 bases in between. Per germline, CDR1 MNHEY and CDR2 SMNVEV (reference sequence). The CDR3 bases are TGTGCCAGCAGTGACAGGGAGGACGAGCAGTACTTC. Amino acids: CASSDREDEQYF.